These T cell receptor beta chains were read from a single sample in a study of CD8 T cells in ankylosing spondylitis. TCRdb independently ran MiXCR on the 5' RACE reads; one entry per CDR3 protein. The repertoire holds almost 250,000 distinct CDR3 sequences, more than 25% seen once, with roughly 4.2% in the top ten. Material: blood, either unsorted or a sorted T cell fraction (not recorded which). These receptor sequences come from a male donor with ankylosing spondylitis or in good health (not recorded which). CDR3s include the opening cysteine and the closing phenylalanine or tryptophan. A D gene is named only where the DNA matches it firmly. Size is omitted from some rows. Given values are once, few, many or a class for expanded clones.

CASSWSPDPIYEQYF	TGTGCCAGCAGTTGGAGCCCGGACCCCATCTACGAGCAGTACTTC	few	TRBJ2-7	TRBV12-3/TRBV12-4	-
CSASDRSSLETQYF	TGCAGTGCTAGTGATCGTTCCTCGTTGGAGACCCAGTACTTC	-	TRBJ2-5	TRBV20-1	-
CSVEDRARGSFNEQFF	TGCAGCGTTGAAGACCGCGCCAGGGGGTCTTTTAATGAGCAGTTCTTC	-	TRBJ2-1	TRBV29-1	TRBD1
CASSLVGGSEQYF	TGTGCCAGCAGCTTAGTTGGGGGGTCCGAGCAGTACTTC	-	TRBJ2-7	TRBV11-2	-
CAISGGLEADTQYF	TGTGCCATCAGTGGGGGACTAGAGGCAGATACGCAGTATTTT	many	TRBJ2-3	TRBV10-3	TRBD2
CSAPGPQYPYNEQFF	TGCAGTGCCCCCGGACCCCAGTACCCCTACAATGAGCAGTTCTTC	-	TRBJ2-1	TRBV20-1	-
CASGGRGSGAKDTQYF	TGTGCCAGCGGGGGACGTGGCAGCGGGGCTAAAGATACGCAGTATTTT	-	TRBJ2-3	TRBV11-1	TRBD2
CASSLRDRGYEQYF	TGTGCCAGCAGTCTCCGGGACAGGGGGTACGAGCAGTACTTC	few	TRBJ2-7	TRBV6-1	TRBD1
CASSYSGRVRGEQFF	TGTGCCAGCAGTTACTCTGGCAGGGTACGAGGTGAGCAGTTCTTC	-	TRBJ2-1	TRBV6-5	-
CASRPDNYGGNTIYF	TGTGCCAGCAGGCCCGACAACTATGGAGGAAACACCATATATTTT	few	TRBJ1-3	TRBV7-6	-
CSAREQGVLSNQPQHF	TGCAGTGCTAGAGAGCAAGGGGTTCTTAGCAATCAGCCCCAGCATTTT	-	TRBJ1-5	TRBV20-1	-
CASSHTGTGEETQYF	TGTGCCAGCTCCCATACCGGGACAGGGGAAGAGACCCAGTACTTC	-	TRBJ2-5	TRBV12-3/TRBV12-4	TRBD1
CSARDDVGQSF	TGCAGTGCTAGAGATGATGTAGGCCAGAGTTTC	few	TRBJ2-7	TRBV20-1	-
CATSRDRTGELFF	TGTGCCACCAGCAGAGACCGGACCGGGGAGCTGTTTTTT	few	TRBJ2-2	TRBV15	-
CATQGVNQPQHF	TGTGCCACCCAGGGGGTAAATCAGCCCCAGCATTTT	-	TRBJ1-5	TRBV10-3	TRBD1
CASSPPGYSNQPQHF	TGTGCCAGCAGTCCTCCGGGATATAGCAATCAGCCCCAGCATTTT	-	TRBJ1-5	TRBV12-3/TRBV12-4	-
CASSSLDRAGDTQYF	TGCGCCAGCAGCTCTCTCGACAGGGCTGGGGATACGCAGTATTTT	-	TRBJ2-3	TRBV5-1	TRBD1
CASSYPLTSGGNTDTQYF	TGTGCCAGCAGCTATCCCCTGACTAGCGGGGGGAACACAGATACGCAGTATTTT	-	TRBJ2-3	TRBV9	TRBD2
CASSPSLSGSQETQYF	TGTGCCAGCAGCCCCTCTCTCAGCGGGTCCCAAGAGACCCAGTACTTC	-	TRBJ2-5	TRBV12-3/TRBV12-4	-
CAIWRGGGADTQYF	TGTGCCATCTGGCGCGGGGGGGGAGCAGATACGCAGTATTTT	-	TRBJ2-3	TRBV10-3	TRBD2
CAISESWGTSNTGELFF	TGTGCCATCAGTGAGTCATGGGGGACTTCGAACACCGGGGAGCTGTTTTTT	-	TRBJ2-2	TRBV10-3	-
CSLYTTEAFF	TGCAGTTTGTATACCACTGAAGCTTTCTTT	-	TRBJ1-1	TRBV20-1	-
CASTPIAGGHNEQFF	TGTGCCAGCACGCCTATAGCGGGGGGACACAATGAGCAGTTCTTC	few	TRBJ2-1	TRBV6-4	TRBD2
CASSLVSYNSPLHF	TGTGCCAGCAGCTTGGTCAGCTATAATTCACCCCTCCACTTT	few	TRBJ1-6	TRBV5-6	-
CASSLRRGLETQYF	TGTGCCAGCAGTTTACGCCGGGGGTTAGAGACCCAGTACTTC	many	TRBJ2-5	TRBV12-3/TRBV12-4	-
CASSDSGGAPTDTQYF	TGTGCCAGCAGCGATAGCGGGGGGGCCCCCACAGATACGCAGTATTTT	-	TRBJ2-3	TRBV5-5	TRBD2
CASSLTGLDTEAFF	TGCGCCAGCAGCTTAACAGGGTTGGACACTGAAGCTTTCTTT	-	TRBJ1-1	TRBV5-1	-
CASSVQGQLGGETQYF	TGTGCCAGCAGTGTACAGGGTCAACTGGGGGGAGAGACCCAGTACTTC	few	TRBJ2-5	TRBV25-1	-
CASSLGIMMTAPLNTEAFF	TGTGCCAGCAGCTTAGGCATAATGATGACAGCACCATTGAACACTGAAGCTTTCTTT	-	TRBJ1-1	TRBV7-3	-
CSGKGAQYNSPLHF	TGCAGTGGGAAGGGAGCACAGTATAATTCACCCCTCCACTTT	few	TRBJ1-6	TRBV20-1	-
CASSSSAGAGSTDTQYF	TGTGCCAGCAGTTCGTCGGCGGGGGCCGGGTCCACAGATACGCAGTATTTT	-	TRBJ2-3	TRBV12-3/TRBV12-4	-
CASSNTGTGVGYTF	TGTGCCAGCAGTAATACAGGGACCGGGGTTGGCTACACCTTC	few	TRBJ1-2	TRBV6-1	-